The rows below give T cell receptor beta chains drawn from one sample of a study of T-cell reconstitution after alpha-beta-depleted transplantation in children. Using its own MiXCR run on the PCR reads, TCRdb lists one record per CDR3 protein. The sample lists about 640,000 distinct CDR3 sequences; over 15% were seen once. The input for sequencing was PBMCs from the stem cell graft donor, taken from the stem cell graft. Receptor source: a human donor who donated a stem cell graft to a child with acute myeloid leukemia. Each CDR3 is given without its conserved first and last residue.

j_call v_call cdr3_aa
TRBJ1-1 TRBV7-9 ASSLGGVSTEAF
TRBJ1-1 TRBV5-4 ASSLAGQRIEAF
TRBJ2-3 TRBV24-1 ATSGRPNVGTDTQY
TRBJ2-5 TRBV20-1 SAPRHQETQY
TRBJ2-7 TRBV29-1 SVILPDRFYSYEQY
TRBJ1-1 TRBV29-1 SVDGTGVLTEAF
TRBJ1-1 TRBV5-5 ASSFRDRVPEAF
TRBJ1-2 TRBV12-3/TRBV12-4 ASSFPEFGPRDYGYT
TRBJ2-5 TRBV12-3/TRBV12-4 ASSFNGQETQY
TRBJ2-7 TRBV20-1 SARQTGGAYEQY
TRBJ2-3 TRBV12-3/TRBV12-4 ASSSLASTDTQY
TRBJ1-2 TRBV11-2 ASSLRHLSRQGARGYT
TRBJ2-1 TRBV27 ASSRLGPSSVYEQF
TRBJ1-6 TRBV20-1 SASQGAVYNSPLH
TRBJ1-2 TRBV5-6 ASSLRESVGRGGYT
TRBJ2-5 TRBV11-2 ASSLVPGDQETQY
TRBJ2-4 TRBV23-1 ASNGDKNIQY
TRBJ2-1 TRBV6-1 ASGATGSSYNEQF
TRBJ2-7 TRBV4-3 ASSQDRYYEQY
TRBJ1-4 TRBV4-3 ASSRLTGNIGGEKLF
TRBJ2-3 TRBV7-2 ASSQELVTQY
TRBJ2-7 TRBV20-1 SAKTGQGYDEQY
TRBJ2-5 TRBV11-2 ASSSGQGNRETQY
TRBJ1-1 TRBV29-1 SVVPGLPGKAF
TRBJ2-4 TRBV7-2 ASSLSSGQGKNIQY
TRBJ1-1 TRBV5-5 ASSLLLTRARGPTAF
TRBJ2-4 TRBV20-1 SATPGNPRAKNIQY
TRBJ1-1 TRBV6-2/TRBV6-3 ASSRGRGTGDAF
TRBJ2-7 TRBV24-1 AASDSYEQY
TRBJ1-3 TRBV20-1 SATGASGNTIY
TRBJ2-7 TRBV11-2 ASSLDLARGAYEQY
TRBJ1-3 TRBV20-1 SARGDRKNTIY
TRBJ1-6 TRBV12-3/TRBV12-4 ASSLVGLGSPLH
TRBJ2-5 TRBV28 ASSFGLAGVRGTQY
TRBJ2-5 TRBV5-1 ASSSGHLQETQY
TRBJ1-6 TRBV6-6 ASSFMDSPLH
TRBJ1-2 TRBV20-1 SAMSLGQVDNYGYT
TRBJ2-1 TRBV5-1 ASSHGPLDDEQF
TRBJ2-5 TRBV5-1 ASSVQVGTGGLQTQY
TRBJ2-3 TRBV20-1 SASVGSDTQY
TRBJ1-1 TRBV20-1 SARDPAPRLGEAF
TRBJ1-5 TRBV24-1 ATSDLGQNQPQH
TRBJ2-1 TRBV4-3 ASRARDNEQF
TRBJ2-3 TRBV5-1 ASSLVEGLSTDTQY
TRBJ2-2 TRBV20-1 SASDRGHTGELF
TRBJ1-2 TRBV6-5 ASSYSRTPEDGYT